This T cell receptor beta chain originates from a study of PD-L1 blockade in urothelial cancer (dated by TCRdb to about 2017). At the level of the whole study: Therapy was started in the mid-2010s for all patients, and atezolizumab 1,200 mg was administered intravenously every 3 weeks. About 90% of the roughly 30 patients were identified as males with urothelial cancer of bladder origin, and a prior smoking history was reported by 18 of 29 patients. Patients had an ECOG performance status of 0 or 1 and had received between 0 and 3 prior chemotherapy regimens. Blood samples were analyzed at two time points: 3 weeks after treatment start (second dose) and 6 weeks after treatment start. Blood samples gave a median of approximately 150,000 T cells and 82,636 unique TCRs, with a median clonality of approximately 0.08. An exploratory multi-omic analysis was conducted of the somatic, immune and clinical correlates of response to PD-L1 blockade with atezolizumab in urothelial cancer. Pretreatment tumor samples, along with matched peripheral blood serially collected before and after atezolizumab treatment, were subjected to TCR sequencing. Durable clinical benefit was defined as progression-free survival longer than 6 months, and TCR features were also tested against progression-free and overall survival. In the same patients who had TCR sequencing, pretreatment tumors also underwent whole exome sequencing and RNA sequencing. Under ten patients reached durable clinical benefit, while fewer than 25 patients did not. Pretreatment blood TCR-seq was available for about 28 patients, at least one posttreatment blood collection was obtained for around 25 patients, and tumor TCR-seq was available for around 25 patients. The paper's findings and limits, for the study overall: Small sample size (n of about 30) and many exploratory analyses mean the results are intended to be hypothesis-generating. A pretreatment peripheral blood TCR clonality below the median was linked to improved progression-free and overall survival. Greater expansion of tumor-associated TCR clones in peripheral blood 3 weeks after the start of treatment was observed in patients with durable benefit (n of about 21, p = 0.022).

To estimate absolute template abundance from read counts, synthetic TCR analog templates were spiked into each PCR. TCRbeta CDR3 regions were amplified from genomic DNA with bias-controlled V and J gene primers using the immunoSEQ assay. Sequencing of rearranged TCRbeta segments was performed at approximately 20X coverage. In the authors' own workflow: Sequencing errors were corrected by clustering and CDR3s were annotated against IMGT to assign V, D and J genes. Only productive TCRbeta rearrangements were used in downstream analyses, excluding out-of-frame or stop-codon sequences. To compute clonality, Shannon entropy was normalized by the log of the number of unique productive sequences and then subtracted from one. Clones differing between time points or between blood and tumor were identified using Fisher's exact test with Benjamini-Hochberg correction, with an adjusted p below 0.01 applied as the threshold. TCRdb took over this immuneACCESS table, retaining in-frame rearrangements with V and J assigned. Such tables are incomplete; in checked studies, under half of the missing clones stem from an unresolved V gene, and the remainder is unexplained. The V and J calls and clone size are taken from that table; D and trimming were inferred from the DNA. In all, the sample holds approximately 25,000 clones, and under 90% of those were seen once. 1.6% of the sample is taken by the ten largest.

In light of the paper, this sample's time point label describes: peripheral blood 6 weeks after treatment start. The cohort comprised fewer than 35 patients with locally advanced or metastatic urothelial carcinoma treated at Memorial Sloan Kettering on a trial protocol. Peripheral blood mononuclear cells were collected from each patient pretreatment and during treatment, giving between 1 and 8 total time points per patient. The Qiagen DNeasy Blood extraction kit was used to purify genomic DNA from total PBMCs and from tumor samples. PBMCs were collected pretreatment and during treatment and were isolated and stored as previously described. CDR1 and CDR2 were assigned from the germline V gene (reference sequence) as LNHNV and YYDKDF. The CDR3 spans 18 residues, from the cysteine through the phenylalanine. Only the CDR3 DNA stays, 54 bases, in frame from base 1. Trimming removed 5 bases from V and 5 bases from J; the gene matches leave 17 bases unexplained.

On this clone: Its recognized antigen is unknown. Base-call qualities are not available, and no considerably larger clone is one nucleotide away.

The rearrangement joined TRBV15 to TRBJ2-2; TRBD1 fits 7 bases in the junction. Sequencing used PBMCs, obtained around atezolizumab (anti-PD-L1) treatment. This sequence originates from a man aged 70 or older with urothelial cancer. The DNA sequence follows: TGTGCCACCAGCCCACGTTTTCAAGAGGGGGCGGGTACCGGGGAGCTGTTTTTT. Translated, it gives CATSPRFQEGAGTGELFF.